This T cell receptor beta chain was recorded in a study of T cell responses to AZD1222 COVID-19 vaccine listed by TCRdb under 2021. For context, the study as a whole: TCR sequencing was performed for about 250 trial participants, of whom roughly 200 were given two doses of AZD1222 and about 25 were given two doses of MenACWY control vaccine. Trial participants were enrolled by age into 18-55, 56-69 and 70-plus year subgroups, with around 140, 26 and 57 TCR-sequenced participants respectively. Results and caveats for the whole study, not just this receptor: Conclusions about previously exposed vaccinees were limited because only a handful of AZD1222 recipients were SARS-CoV-2 seropositive at baseline. Because no day 14 peak-response samples were available, repertoires were characterized only after the peak T cell response. Participants were mostly white British, with more females than males. The authors suggested clonal diversity may have been underestimated. The 56-69-year group was small, and its depth increase did not reach significance, likely because of low power. After two AZD1222 doses, both the breadth and the depth of spike-specific TCRs were significantly higher than at day 0 and than in MenACWY recipients. Reportedly, close to half of the unique spike-specific TCRs recognized epitopes lying outside the regions that are mutated in the B.1.351 and B.1.1.7 variants. The vaccine-associated CD4 TCRs covered the entire spike protein, and the dominant responses fell in regions 160-218 and 743-854.

The CDR3 regions of human TCRbeta chains were analyzed by immunosequencing. On the authors' methods: Repertoire TCRs were matched against a reference library of SARS-CoV-2-specific TCRs generated with the MIRA antigen-specificity platform. Breadth was defined as the fraction of unique TCRs that were SARS-CoV-2-associated. Depth was defined as the fraction of total T cells that were SARS-CoV-2-associated. Using the MIRA data, each spike-specific TCR was mapped to the spike region that the TCR reacts to and placed in a CD4 or CD8 class. Log10-transformed breadth and depth values were compared by one-way ANOVA with Sidak's multiple comparisons tests. What TCRdb holds here is the immuneACCESS table cut down to in-frame rearrangements. Part of the clones is not present; checked against another copy, under half of the missing clones reflect an unresolved V gene, and the others are unexplained. V, J and clone size derive from that table, while D and trimming were established from the DNA sequence. The sample table shows 26,000 or so clones, and roughly 90% are seen once. Roughly 8.1% of the sample comes from the top ten.

Regarding this clone: Its antigen target is currently unknown. No clone much larger than this one lies a single base away; base qualities are absent.

Per the publication, the time point label means: about 28 days (+/-7) after the second vaccine dose. Because spike-specific TCR depth and breadth did not differ between the two schedules, AZD1222 recipients who got a second dose at roughly 4 weeks were pooled with those who got a second dose at roughly 12 weeks. Vaccinee samples were obtained from the UK trials COV001 and COV002, which included a single-blind randomized controlled phase 2/3 trial of AZD1222 (ChAdOx1 nCoV-19) in healthy adults. For TCRbeta chain sequencing, PBMC samples were collected from trial participants at day 0 and at day 28 after the second dose. The sequence was collected from an adult who received the AZD1222 COVID-19 vaccine. Sequencing used peripheral blood, obtained 28 days after the second AZD1222 dose.

The nucleotide sequence reads TGCGCCAGCAGCTCTGGAGGGGGGCCGAACACTGAAGCTTTCTTT. Translated, this gives CASSSGGGPNTEAFF. The chain is assembled from TRBV5-1 and TRBJ1-1; possibly the D gene is TRBD1, per 6 matching bases. V and J are truncated by 3 bases and 1 base respectively, leaving an intervening sequence of 13 bases. Reading from cysteine to phenylalanine, the CDR3 counts 15 amino acids. Only the CDR3 portion is preserved as DNA: 45 bases, with reading frame beginning at the first base. For CDR1 and CDR2, the germline V gene lists SGHRS and YFSETQ.